This entry lists 16 T cell receptor beta chains sequenced from one sample in a study of T cell responses to AZD1222 COVID-19 vaccine. Sequencing used immunoSEQ multiplex PCR; TCRdb keeps in-frame clones, though not all of them. Its table lists around 140,000 clones. The sequenced material came from peripheral blood. The receptors were sampled from an adult in good health.

V gene TRBV28 combines with J gene TRBJ2-7; D is perhaps TRBD1 or TRBD2 (5 bases each). Deletions cut 5 bases from V and 6 bases from J, with 17 bases between. Germline CDR1 MDHEN, CDR2 SYDVKM. CDR3 length equals 14 residues. CDR3 in DNA: TGTGCCAGCAGTCCAACGCTTCGGGGCGGCGAGCAGTACTTC. It encodes CASSPTLRGGEQYF.

This chain connects TRBV18 to TRBJ1-2; no reliable D call. V shed 3 bases and J shed 5 bases, with 13 bases lying between them. Germline V lookup: CDR1 KGHSH, CDR2 LQKENI. The CDR3 has 14 residues. This CDR3 is CASSPTTAGYGYTF. The CDR3 DNA reads as TGTGCCAGCTCACCGACCACCGCTGGGTATGGCTACACCTTC.

DNA of the CDR3: TGTGCCAGCAGCCGACTAGCGGGGGTGAACACCGGGGAGCTGTTTTTT. It translates to CASSRLAGVNTGELFF. The V call is TRBV2, the J call TRBJ2-2; 12 positions agree with TRBD2. Trimming took 6 bases from V and 1 from J; bases not matched to a gene: 3. The CDR3 totals 16 residues. The V gene's germline CDR1 is SNHLY and CDR2 FYNNEI.

The chain joins TRBV2 to TRBJ2-3, with D unclear. The germline V gene encodes CDR1 SNHLY and CDR2 FYNNEI. The V and J ends lost 7 bases and 5 bases respectively, with 13 bases between them. CDR3 length: 13 amino acids. The CDR3 sequence: CASTPDEEDTQYF. The CDR3 DNA follows: TGTGCCAGCACCCCTGATGAGGAAGATACGCAGTATTTT.

The chain combines TRBV4-3 with TRBJ2-7; D is unresolved. Germline CDR1 and CDR2: LGHNA and YSLEER. CDR3 length equals 14 residues. V lost 0 bases and J lost 3, with 9 bases in between. In DNA form, the CDR3 reads TGCGCCAGCAGCCAAGATAGGGCGCTCTACGAGCAGTACTTC. Translating it yields CASSQDRALYEQYF.

The chain uses TRBV5-1 and TRBJ1-4, with no clear D. Germline loops: CDR1 SGHRS, CDR2 YFSETQ. V was trimmed by 0 bases and J by 4 bases, leaving 10 bases between them. The CDR3 sequence is 15 residues long. CDR3 DNA sequence: TGCGCCAGCAGCTTGGGGCCAGGCTTTAATGAAAAACTGTTTTTT. This gives the protein CASSLGPGFNEKLFF. The variable domain in full, completed from reference TRBV5-1 and TRBJ1-4, reads KAGVTQTPRYLIKTRGQQVTLSCSPISGHRSVSWYQQTPGQGLQFLFEYFSETQRNKGNFPGRFSGRQFSNSRSEMNVSTLELGDSALYLCASSLGPGFNEKLFFGSGTQLSVL.

The chain has TRBV30 and TRBJ1-2, with D perhaps TRBD1 (5 bases). The CDR3 covers 12 residues. Trimming took off 3 bases at V and 4 bases at J, with 9 bases between the two ends. Germline loops: CDR1 GTSNPN, CDR2 SVGIG (reference sequence). Here the CDR3 reads CAWSGRVYGYTF. The CDR3 DNA reads TGTGCCTGGAGCGGCAGGGTCTATGGCTACACCTTC.

The chain uses TRBV7-9 and TRBJ1-1; D is perhaps TRBD1 (6 bases). V shed 4 bases and J shed 7 bases, with 13 bases lying between them. CDR3 length equals 13 residues. Germline V gives CDR1 SEHNR, CDR2 FQNEAQ (reference sequence). The CDR3 DNA is TGTGCCAGCAGCTCAGGGGCGGGTGATGAAGCTTTCTTT. Residues: CASSSGAGDEAFF.

This chain links TRBV6-1 with TRBJ1-2, with D unresolved. The CDR3 length is 11 residues. Per the germline V gene, CDR1 is MNHNS and CDR2 is SASEGT. V was cut by 1 base and J by 5 bases, with 2 bases left in between. The CDR3 DNA sequence: TGTGCCAGCAGTGAAGAATATGGCTACACCTTC. This translates into CASSEEYGYTF.

The V gene is TRBV3-1 (or the pseudogene TRBV3-2), the J gene TRBJ1-2, with TRBD1 matching over 8 bases. V shed 1 base, J shed 5 bases, and the junction held 6 bases outside the gene matches. Looked up from germline, CDR1 is LGHDT and CDR2 is YNNKEL (reference sequence). This CDR3 region has 15 residues. DNA for the CDR3: TGTGCCAGCAGCCAAGGGCAGGGGGCGGCGTATGGCTACACCTTC. Translated, it gives CASSQGQGAAYGYTF.

The chain carries TRBV2 and TRBJ1-2; 8 bases align to TRBD1. With V trimmed by 8 bases and J by 4 bases, 12 bases remained unmatched. The length of the CDR3 is 15 residues. The V gene's germline CDR1 is SNHLY and CDR2 FYNNEI. The CDR3 loop is CASRRTGQEGYGYTF. The CDR3 DNA reads as TGTGCCAGCCGAAGGACAGGGCAGGAGGGCTATGGCTACACCTTC.

The genes are TRBV28 and TRBJ1-5; D gene unclear. This CDR3 has 13 amino acids. Looked up from germline, CDR1 is MDHEN and CDR2 is SYDVKM. Trimming left V 10 bases short and J 4 bases short, with 14 bases between. DNA for the CDR3: TGTGCCACCCAAGCGGCAGGTAATCAGCCCCAGCATTTT. This gives the protein CATQAAGNQPQHF.

The gene calls are TRBV28 and TRBJ2-5; D is undetermined. This CDR3 has 11 amino acids. Germline V gene data show CDR1 as MDHEN and CDR2 as SYDVKM. V was pared by 3 bases and J by 5 bases, with 4 bases between. The CDR3: CASSLKETQYF. CDR3 coding DNA: TGTGCCAGCAGTTTGAAGGAGACCCAGTACTTC.

The chain recombines TRBV5-6 with TRBJ1-4; D remains unclear. V shed 4 bases and J shed 2 bases, with 6 bases lying between them. The germline gives CDR1 SGHDT, CDR2 YYEEEE. This CDR3 has 13 amino acids. The DNA for the CDR3 is TGTGCCAGCAGCCTGAACACTAATGAAAAACTGTTTTTT. Translating it yields CASSLNTNEKLFF.

This rearrangement joins TRBV20-1 to TRBJ1-2, with TRBD1 matching 7 bases. This CDR3 has 11 residues. Germline CDR1 and CDR2: DFQATT and SNEGSKA (reference sequence). Trimming cost V 4 bases and J 9 bases; bases outside gene matches: 5. The CDR3 region is CSATRDRSYTF. DNA of the CDR3: TGCAGTGCTACCCGGGACAGAAGCTACACCTTC.

The V call is TRBV30, the J call TRBJ1-4; TRBD1 agrees at 8 bases. CDR1 GTSNPN and CDR2 SVGIG come from the germline V gene (reference sequence). V gave up 3 bases and J gave up 1 base; unmatched junction bases: 7. CDR3 length: 16 amino acids. This CDR3 is CAWSRGPWGTNEKLFF. The CDR3 DNA reads as TGTGCCTGGAGCAGGGGGCCCTGGGGAACTAATGAAAAACTGTTTTTT.